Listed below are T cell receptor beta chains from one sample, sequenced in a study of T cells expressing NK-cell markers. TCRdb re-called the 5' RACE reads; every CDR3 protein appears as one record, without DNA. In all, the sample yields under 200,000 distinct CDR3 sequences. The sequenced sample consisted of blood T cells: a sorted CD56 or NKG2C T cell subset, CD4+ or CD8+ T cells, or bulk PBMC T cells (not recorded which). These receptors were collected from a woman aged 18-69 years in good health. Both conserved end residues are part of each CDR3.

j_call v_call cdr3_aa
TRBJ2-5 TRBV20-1 CSAFGTSGRAAETQYF
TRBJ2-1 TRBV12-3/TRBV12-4 CASSLSRRLAGRGEQFF
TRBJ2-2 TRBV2 CASSDSRRTGELFF
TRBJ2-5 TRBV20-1 CSAPPRGQETQYF
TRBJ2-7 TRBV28 CASRAQGVYEQYF
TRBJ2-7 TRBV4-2 CASRQLAGGGYEQYF
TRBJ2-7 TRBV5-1 CASSLDPDPSEQYF
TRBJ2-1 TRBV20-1 CSAAYPGLAYNEQFF
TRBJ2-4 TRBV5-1 CASSFRTSGIKNIQYF
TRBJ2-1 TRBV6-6 CASSYPPSHEQFF